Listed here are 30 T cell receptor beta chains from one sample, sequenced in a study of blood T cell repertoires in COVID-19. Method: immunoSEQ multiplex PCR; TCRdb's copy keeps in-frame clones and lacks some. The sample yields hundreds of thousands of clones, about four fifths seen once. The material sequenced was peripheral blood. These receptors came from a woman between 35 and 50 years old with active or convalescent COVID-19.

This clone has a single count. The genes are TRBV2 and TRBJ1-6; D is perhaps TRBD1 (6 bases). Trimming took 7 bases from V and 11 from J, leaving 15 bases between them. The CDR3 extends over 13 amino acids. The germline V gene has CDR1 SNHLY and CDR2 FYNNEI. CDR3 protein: CASTPMTGAPLHF. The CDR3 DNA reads TGTGCCAGCACACCTATGACAGGCGCACCCCTCCACTTT.

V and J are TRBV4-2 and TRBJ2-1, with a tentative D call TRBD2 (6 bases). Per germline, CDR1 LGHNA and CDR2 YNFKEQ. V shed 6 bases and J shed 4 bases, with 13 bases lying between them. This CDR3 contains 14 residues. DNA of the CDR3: TGTGCCAGCAGTCGGGAGATTGCATACAATGAGCAGTTCTTC. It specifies CASSREIAYNEQFF.

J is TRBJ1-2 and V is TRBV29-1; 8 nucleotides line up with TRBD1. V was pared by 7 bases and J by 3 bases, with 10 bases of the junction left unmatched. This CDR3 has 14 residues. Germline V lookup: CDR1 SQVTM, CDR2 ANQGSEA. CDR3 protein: CSADGPGQDYGYTF. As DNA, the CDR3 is TGCAGCGCCGACGGCCCGGGACAGGACTATGGCTACACCTTC.

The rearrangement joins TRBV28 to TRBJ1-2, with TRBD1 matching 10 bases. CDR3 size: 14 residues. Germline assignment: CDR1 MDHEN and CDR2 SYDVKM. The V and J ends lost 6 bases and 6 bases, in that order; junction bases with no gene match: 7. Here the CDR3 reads CASRYPGQGNGYTF. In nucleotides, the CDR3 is TGTGCCAGCAGATATCCGGGACAGGGGAATGGCTACACCTTC.

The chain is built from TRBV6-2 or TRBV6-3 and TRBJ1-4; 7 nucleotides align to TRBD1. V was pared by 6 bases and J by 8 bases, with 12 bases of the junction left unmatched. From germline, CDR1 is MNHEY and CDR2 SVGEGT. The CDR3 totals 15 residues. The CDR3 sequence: CASSRLRGQREKLFF. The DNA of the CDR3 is TGTGCCAGCAGCCGGTTAAGGGGGCAGCGGGAAAAACTGTTTTTT.

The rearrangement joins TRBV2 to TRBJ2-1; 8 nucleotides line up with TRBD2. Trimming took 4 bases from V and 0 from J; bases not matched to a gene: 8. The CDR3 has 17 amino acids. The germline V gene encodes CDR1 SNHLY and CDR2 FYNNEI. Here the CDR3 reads CASSGDSLAGSYNEQFF. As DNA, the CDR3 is TGTGCCAGCAGTGGAGATTCCCTAGCGGGCTCCTACAATGAGCAGTTCTTC.

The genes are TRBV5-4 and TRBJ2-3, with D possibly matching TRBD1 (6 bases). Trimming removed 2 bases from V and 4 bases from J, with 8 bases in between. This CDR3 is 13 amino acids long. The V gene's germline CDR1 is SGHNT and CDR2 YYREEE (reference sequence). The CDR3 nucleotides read TGTGCCAGCAGCTTAGAGGGGGCAGATACGCAGTATTTT. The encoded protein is CASSLEGADTQYF.

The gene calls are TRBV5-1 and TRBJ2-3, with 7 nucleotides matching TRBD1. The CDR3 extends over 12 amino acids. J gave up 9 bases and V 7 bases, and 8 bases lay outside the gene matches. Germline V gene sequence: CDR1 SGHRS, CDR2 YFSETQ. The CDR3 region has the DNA TGCGCCAGCCACGGACAGGAGTCCACGCAGTATTTT. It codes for CASHGQESTQYF.

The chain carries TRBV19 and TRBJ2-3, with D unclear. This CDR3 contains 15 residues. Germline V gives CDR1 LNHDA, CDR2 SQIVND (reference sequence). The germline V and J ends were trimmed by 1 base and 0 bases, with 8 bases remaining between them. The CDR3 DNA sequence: TGTGCCAGTAGTATAGCGCCACAGAGCACAGATACGCAGTATTTT. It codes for CASSIAPQSTDTQYF.

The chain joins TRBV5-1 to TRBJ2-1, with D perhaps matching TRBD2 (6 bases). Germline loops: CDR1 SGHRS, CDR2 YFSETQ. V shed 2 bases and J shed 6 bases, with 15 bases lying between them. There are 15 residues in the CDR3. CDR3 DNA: TGCGCCAGCAGCTTCGAACGGGGGTTCCGCAATGAGCAGTTCTTC. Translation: CASSFERGFRNEQFF.

CDR3 sequence: CASTPIGTGSYNEQFF. The CDR3 DNA sequence: TGTGCCAGTACCCCGATAGGGACAGGTTCCTACAATGAGCAGTTCTTC. J is TRBJ2-1 and V is TRBV19; TRBD1 matches at 8 bases. The CDR3 covers 16 residues. Germline CDR1 is LNHDA and CDR2 is SQIVND (reference sequence). The trim removed 7 bases at V and 1 base at J, leaving 9 bases unmatched. Full variable domain (remainder filled in from reference TRBV19 and TRBJ2-1): DGGITQSPKYLFRKEGQNVTLSCEQNLNHDAMYWYRQDPGQGLRLIYYSQIVNDFQKGDIAEGYSVSREKKESFPLTVTSAQKNPTAFYLCASTPIGTGSYNEQFFGPGTRLTVL.

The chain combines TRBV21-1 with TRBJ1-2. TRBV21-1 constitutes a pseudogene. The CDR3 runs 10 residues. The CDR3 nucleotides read TGTGCCAGCAGCAGAGATGGCTACACCTTC. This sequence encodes CASSRDGYTF.

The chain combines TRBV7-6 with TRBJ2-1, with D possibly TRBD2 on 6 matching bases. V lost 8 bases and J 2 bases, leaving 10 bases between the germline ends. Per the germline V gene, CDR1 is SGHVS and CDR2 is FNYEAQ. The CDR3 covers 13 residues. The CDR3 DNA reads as TGTGCCAGCGGGACGGGAGCCTACAATGAGCAGTTCTTC. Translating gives CASGTGAYNEQFF.

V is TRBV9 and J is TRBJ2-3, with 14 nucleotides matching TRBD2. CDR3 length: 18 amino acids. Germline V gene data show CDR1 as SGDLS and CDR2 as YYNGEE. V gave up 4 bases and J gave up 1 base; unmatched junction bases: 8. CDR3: CASSRGLAGVGGTDTQYF. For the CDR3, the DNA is TGTGCCAGCAGCCGGGGACTAGCGGGAGTAGGAGGCACAGATACGCAGTATTTT. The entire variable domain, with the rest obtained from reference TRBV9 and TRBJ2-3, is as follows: DSGVTQTPKHLITATGQRVTLRCSPRSGDLSVYWYQQSLDQGLQFLIQYYNGEERAKGNILERFSAQQFPDLHSELNLSSLELGDSALYFCASSRGLAGVGGTDTQYFGPGTRLTVL.

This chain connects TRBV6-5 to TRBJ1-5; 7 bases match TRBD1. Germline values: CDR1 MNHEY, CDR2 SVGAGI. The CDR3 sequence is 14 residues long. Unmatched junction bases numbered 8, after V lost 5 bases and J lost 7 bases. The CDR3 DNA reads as TGTGCCAGCAGTCTTCACAGGGGTGAACAGCCCCAGCATTTT. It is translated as CASSLHRGEQPQHF.

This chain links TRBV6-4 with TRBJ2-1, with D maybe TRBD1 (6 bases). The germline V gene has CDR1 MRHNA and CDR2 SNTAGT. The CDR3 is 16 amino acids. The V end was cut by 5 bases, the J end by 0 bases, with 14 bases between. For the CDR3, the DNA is TGTGCCAGCAGTAAACCACAGGGCAGCTCCTACAATGAGCAGTTCTTC. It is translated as CASSKPQGSSYNEQFF.

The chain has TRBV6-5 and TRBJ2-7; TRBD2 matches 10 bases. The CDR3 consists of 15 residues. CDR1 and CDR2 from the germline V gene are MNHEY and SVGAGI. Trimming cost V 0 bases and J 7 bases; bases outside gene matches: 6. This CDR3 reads CASSYSASGRGEQYF. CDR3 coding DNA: TGTGCCAGCAGTTACTCGGCCAGCGGGAGGGGTGAGCAGTACTTC.

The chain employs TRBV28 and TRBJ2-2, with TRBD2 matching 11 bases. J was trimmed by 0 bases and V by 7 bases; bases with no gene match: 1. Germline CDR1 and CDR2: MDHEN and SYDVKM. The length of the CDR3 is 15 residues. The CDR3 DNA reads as TGTGCCAGCAATAGCGGGGGGGCGAACACCGGGGAGCTGTTTTTT. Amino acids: CASNSGGANTGELFF.

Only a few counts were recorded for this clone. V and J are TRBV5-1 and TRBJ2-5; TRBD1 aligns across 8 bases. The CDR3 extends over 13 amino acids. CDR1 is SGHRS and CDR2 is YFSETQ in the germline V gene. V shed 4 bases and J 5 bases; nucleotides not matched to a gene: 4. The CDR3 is CASSQGARETQYF. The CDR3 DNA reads TGCGCCAGCAGCCAGGGGGCTCGGGAGACCCAGTACTTC. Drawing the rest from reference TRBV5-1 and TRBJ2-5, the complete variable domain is KAGVTQTPRYLIKTRGQQVTLSCSPISGHRSVSWYQQTPGQGLQFLFEYFSETQRNKGNFPGRFSGRQFSNSRSEMNVSTLELGDSALYLCASSQGARETQYFGPGTRLLVL.

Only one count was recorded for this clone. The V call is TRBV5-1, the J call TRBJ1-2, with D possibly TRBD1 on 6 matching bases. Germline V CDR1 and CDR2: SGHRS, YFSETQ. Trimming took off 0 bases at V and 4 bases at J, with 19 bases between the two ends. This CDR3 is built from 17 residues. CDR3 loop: CASSLEALGTWGYGYTF. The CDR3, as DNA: TGCGCCAGCAGCTTGGAGGCGCTTGGGACATGGGGCTATGGCTACACCTTC. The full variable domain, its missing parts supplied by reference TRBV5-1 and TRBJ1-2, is KAGVTQTPRYLIKTRGQQVTLSCSPISGHRSVSWYQQTPGQGLQFLFEYFSETQRNKGNFPGRFSGRQFSNSRSEMNVSTLELGDSALYLCASSLEALGTWGYGYTFGSGTRLTVV.

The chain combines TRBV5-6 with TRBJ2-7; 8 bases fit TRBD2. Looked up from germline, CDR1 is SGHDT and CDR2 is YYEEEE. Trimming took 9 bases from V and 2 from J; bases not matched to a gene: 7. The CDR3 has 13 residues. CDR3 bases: TGTGCCACCCATGAGCGGGAGACCTACGAGCAGTACTTC. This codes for CATHERETYEQYF.

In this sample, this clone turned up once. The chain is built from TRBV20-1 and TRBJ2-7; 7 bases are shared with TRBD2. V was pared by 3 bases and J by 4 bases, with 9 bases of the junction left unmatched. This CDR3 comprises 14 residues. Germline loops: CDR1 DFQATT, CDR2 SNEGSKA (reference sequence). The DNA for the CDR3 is TGCAGTGCTAGTAGGGGCGGGAGAAGGTACGAGCAGTACTTC. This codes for CSASRGGRRYEQYF.

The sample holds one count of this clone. CDR3 in amino acids: CASSQVLGNTIYF. In nucleotides, the CDR3 is TGTGCCAGCAGCCAAGTCTTGGGAAACACCATATATTTT. J is TRBJ1-3 and V is TRBV4-2; D unresolved. The CDR3 runs 13 residues. Between the trimmed V and J ends, which lost 1 base and 4 bases, there was a span of 5 bases. Germline V gives CDR1 LGHNA, CDR2 YNFKEQ.

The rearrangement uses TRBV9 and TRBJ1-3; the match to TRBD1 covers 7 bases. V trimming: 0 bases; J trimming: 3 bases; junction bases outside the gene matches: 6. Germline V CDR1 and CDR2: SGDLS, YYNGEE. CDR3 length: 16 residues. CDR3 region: CASSVAPTGNGNTIYF. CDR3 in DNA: TGTGCCAGCAGCGTAGCTCCGACAGGGAATGGAAACACCATATATTTT.

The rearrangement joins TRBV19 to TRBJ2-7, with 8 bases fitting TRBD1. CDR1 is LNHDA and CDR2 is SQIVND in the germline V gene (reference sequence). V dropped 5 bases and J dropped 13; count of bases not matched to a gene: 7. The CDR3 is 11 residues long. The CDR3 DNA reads TGTGCCAGTAGTGTCCGGGACAGGACATACTTC. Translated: CASSVRDRTYF.

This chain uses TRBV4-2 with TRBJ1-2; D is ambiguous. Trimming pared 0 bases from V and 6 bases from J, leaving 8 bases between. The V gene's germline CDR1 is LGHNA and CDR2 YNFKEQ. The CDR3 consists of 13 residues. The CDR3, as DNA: TGTGCCAGCAGCCAAGATGTCCAGGATGGCTACACCTTC. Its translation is CASSQDVQDGYTF.

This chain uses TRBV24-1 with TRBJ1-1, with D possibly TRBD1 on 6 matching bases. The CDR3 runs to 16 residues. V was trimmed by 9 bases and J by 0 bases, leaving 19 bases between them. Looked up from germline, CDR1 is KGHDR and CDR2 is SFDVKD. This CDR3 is CATLFLTGSLNTEAFF. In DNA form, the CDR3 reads TGTGCCACCCTATTCCTGACAGGTTCACTGAACACTGAAGCTTTCTTT.

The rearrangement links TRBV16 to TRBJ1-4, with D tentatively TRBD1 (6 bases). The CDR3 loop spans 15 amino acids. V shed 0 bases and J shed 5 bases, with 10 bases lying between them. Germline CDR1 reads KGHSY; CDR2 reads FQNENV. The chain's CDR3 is CASSQSWTDNEKLFF. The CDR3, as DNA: TGTGCCAGCAGCCAATCGTGGACAGACAATGAAAAACTGTTTTTT.

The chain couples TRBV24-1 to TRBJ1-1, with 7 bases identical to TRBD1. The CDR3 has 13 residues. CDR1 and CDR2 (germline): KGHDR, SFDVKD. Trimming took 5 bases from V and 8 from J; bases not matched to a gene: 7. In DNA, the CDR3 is TGTGCCACCAGTGGGGGTGACAGGGAAGAAGCTTTCTTT. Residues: CATSGGDREEAFF.

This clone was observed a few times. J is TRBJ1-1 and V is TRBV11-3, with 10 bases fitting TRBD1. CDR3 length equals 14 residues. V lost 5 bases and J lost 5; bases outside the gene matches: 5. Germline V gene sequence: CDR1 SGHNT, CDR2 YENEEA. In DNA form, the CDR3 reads TGTGCCAGCAGCCGCCGGGACAGGGGAACTGAAGCTTTCTTT. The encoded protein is CASSRRDRGTEAFF.